The 3 T cell receptor beta chains listed next were all sequenced from one sample in a study of T cells after yellow fever vaccination. TCRdb reanalysed the 5' RACE reads using MiXCR and keeps one entry per CDR3 protein. The sample shows 250,000 to 350,000 distinct CDR3 sequences, over 3.5% of them seen only once. This sample comprised PBMCs, obtained 15 days after the yellow fever booster vaccination. The receptors stem from a man between 18 and 29 years old who received the YFV17D yellow fever vaccine.

This clonotype was recorded many times. V gene TRBV4-2 combines with J gene TRBJ1-6, with unresolved D. The CDR3 length is 14 residues. From germline, CDR1 is LGHNA and CDR2 YNFKEQ. The V end lost 3 bases, the J end lost 7 bases, and 10 bases lay between the germline ends. The CDR3 is CASSHDLGNSPLHF. The CDR3 coding sequence is TGTGCCAGCAGCCATGATTTAGGGAATTCACCCCTCCACTTT.

This clonotype was seen more than once but under ten times. The chain uses TRBV6-6 and TRBJ2-6; D gene ambiguous. This CDR3 region has 17 residues. V was clipped by 4 bases and J by 2 bases, with 15 bases between them. Germline loops: CDR1 MNHNY, CDR2 SVGAGI (reference sequence). Here the CDR3 reads CASSSPPVTPGANVLTF. The CDR3 nucleotides are TGTGCCAGCAGTTCCCCTCCCGTTACCCCTGGGGCCAACGTCCTGACTTTC.

This clonotype was found many times. The rearrangement joins TRBV6-2 or TRBV6-3 to TRBJ2-1; D not resolved. The CDR3 covers 13 residues. The V gene's germline CDR1 is MNHEY and CDR2 SVGEGT. The V and J ends lost 2 bases and 7 bases respectively, with 9 bases between them. CDR3 nucleotide sequence: TGTGCCAGCAGTTACGGGGTGGATAATGAGCAGTTCTTC. This codes for CASSYGVDNEQFF.